A single sample is the source of the 8 T cell receptor beta chains below, sequenced in a study of T cell clonality in common variable immunodeficiency. Data came from immunoSEQ multiplex PCR; TCRdb stores just in-frame clones and leaves some out. The sample is made up of around 47,000 clones, none counted only once. The sequenced sample consisted of peripheral blood mononuclear cells. Receptor source: a person between 18 and 75 years old in good health.

This clone was seen repeatedly, ten times or more. The CDR3 end is not reached by the read, which stops 3 residues before it; the germline J gene fills it in. The chain has TRBV5-1 and TRBJ2-7; 7 positions match TRBD1. The CDR3 is 15 amino acids. The J segment lost 0 bases and the V segment lost 5 bases, leaving 8 bases of the junction unmatched. The germline V gene has CDR1 SGHRS and CDR2 YFSETQ. The CDR3: CASRVRDSSSYEQYF. CDR3 bases read: TGCGCCAGCAGGGTCCGGGACAGCTCCTCCTACGAG.

This clone was seen at least ten times. The CDR3 is cut off 3 residues early in the read; its end comes from the germline J gene. This sequence joins TRBV12-5 and TRBJ1-6; D gene unclear. With 9 bases removed from V and 10 bases from J, the gap between germline ends came to 19 bases. The CDR3 sequence is 14 residues long. The germline gives CDR1 LGHNT, CDR2 FRNRAP. The chain's CDR3 is CARRTNSGPSPLHF. Partial CDR3 DNA: TGTGCTAGGCGCACCAACTCAGGCCCATCACCC.

At least ten counts were recorded for this clone. The read finishes 3 residues shy of the CDR3 end, and the germline J gene is used to complete it. The chain couples TRBV7-6 to TRBJ2-3, with 8 positions matching TRBD2. The germline V gene has CDR1 SGHVS and CDR2 FNYEAQ. The CDR3 totals 17 residues. Trimming removed 1 base from V and 4 bases from J; junction bases left unmatched: 10. The part of the CDR3 DNA that was read is TGTGCCAGCAGCTTAGTCTCGAGCGGGAGTCAGGCAGATACG. Encoded protein: CASSLVSSGSQADT. In full, the CDR3 reads CASSLVSSGSQADTQYF.

This clone has at least ten counts. The sequenced fragment ends 3 residues before the CDR3 boundary, so the rest is inferred from the germline J gene. The gene calls are TRBV11-2 and TRBJ2-1; 7 nucleotides agree with TRBD2. The germline CDR1 and CDR2 sequences are SGHAT and FQNNGV. Trimming removed 5 bases from V and 4 bases from J; junction bases left unmatched: 5. The CDR3 length is 14 residues. Partial CDR3 DNA: TGTGCCAGCAGCCCTTCTAGCGGTTACAATGAG. This translates into CASSPSSGYNE. In full, the CDR3 reads CASSPSSGYNEQFF. Looking up the rest from reference TRBV11-2 and TRBJ2-1 gives the full variable domain: EAGVAQSPRYKIIEKRQSVAFWCNPISGHATLYWYQQILGQGPKLLIQFQNNGVVDDSQLPKDRFSAERLKGVDSTLKIQPAKLEDSAVYLCASSPSSGYNEQFFGPGTRLTVL.

Ten or more counts support this clone. The observed sequence ends 3 residues before the CDR3 terminus, with the missing tail filled in from the germline J gene. The gene calls are TRBV19 and TRBJ2-6, with D perhaps TRBD1 (5 bases). Trimming removed 2 bases from V and 0 bases from J, with 14 bases in between. The germline gives CDR1 LNHDA, CDR2 SQIVND (reference sequence). The CDR3 runs 18 residues. The part of the CDR3 DNA that was read is TGTGCCAGTAGTATAAAGGGGCTCACGCCCTCTGGGGCCAACGTC. Translation gives CASSIKGLTPSGANV. The whole CDR3 is CASSIKGLTPSGANVLTF.

The sample holds a few counts of this clone. The read falls 3 residues short of the CDR3 end, and the missing part is taken from the germline J gene. This rearrangement joins TRBV19 to TRBJ1-1; perhaps TRBD1 as D (6 bases). The V end was cut by 5 bases, the J end by 5 bases, with 12 bases between. Germline loops: CDR1 LNHDA, CDR2 SQIVND (reference sequence). CDR3 length equals 13 residues. The CDR3 reads CASSAQGRTEAFF. The CDR3 DNA, read in part, is TGTGCCAGTAGTGCACAGGGTCGGACTGAA. Looking up the rest from reference TRBV19 and TRBJ1-1 gives the full variable domain: DGGITQSPKYLFRKEGQNVTLSCEQNLNHDAMYWYRQDPGQGLRLIYYSQIVNDFQKGDIAEGYSVSREKKESFPLTVTSAQKNPTAFYLCASSAQGRTEAFFGQGTRLTVV.

This clone was seen at least ten times. The CDR3 end is not reached by the read, which stops 3 residues before it; the germline J gene fills it in. This sequence joins TRBV5-1 and TRBJ2-3, with a weak D call TRBD1 (7 bases). This CDR3 contains 15 residues. The germline CDR1 and CDR2 sequences are SGHRS and YFSETQ. Trimming removed 0 bases from V and 3 bases from J, with 11 bases in between. The sequenced part of the CDR3 DNA is TGCGCCAGCAGCTTGGGACAGGGAGGAACAGATACG. Protein product: CASSLGQGGTDT. Given in full, the CDR3 is CASSLGQGGTDTQYF.

This clone was observed many times. Coverage ceases 3 residues before the CDR3 finishes, and the germline J gene fills in the end. The chain couples TRBV30 to TRBJ2-1; D is perhaps TRBD1 (5 bases). CDR1 and CDR2 (germline): GTSNPN, SVGIG (reference sequence). Trimming left V 4 bases short and J 6 bases short, with 13 bases between. The CDR3 spans 13 residues. The DNA read from the CDR3 is TGTGCCTGGAATAGGGGTTTGGGCAATGAG. Protein product: CAWNRGLGNE. The whole CDR3 reads CAWNRGLGNEQFF.